This entry describes one TCR beta chain. The V end was cut by 1 base, the J end by 5 bases, with 8 bases between. The CDR3 is 13 residues long. The germline CDR1 and CDR2 sequences are SGHAT and FQNNGV. This sample was included in a study of blood T cell repertoires in COVID-19. Study context: Acute and convalescent COVID-19 specimens originated in the United States, Italy and Spain.

In the original workflow: Reference gene primer amplification yielded estimated nucleated cell counts. TCRdb's table, derived via immunoSEQ multiplex PCR, lists solely in-frame clones and lacks some. V, J and clone size are taken as reported in that table, and D and trimming were inferred from the DNA itself. The table shows over 50,000 clones, with about 86% occurring only once. The receptor was derived from a man in his 70s with active COVID-19. The rearrangement uses TRBV11-2 and TRBJ2-5; tentatively, D is TRBD1 (6 bases). The material sequenced was peripheral blood. The CDR3 DNA reads as TGTGCCAGCAGCTTAGGGCAGGGGGAGACCCAGTACTTC. Residues: CASSLGQGETQYF.